Listed here are 14 T cell receptor beta chains from one sample, sequenced in a study of T cells in women clearing cervical HPV infection. Method: immunoSEQ multiplex PCR; TCRdb's copy keeps in-frame clones and lacks some. The sample table sets out 20,000 to 25,000 clones. The sample comprised blood buffy coat. The receptors here all came from a woman between 18 and 69 years old with a cervical HPV16 infection that either progressed to CIN3+ or cleared (not recorded which).

In regard to this clone: The CDR3 goes on 3 residues after the read ends, and that part is filled in from the germline J gene. V gene TRBV9 combines with J gene TRBJ2-3; either TRBD1 or TRBD2 may supply D (5 bases each). CDR1 and CDR2 from the germline V gene are SGDLS and YYNGEE. Trimming cost V 0 bases and J 5 bases, with 10 bases left between them. The CDR3 length is 14 residues. Partial CDR3 DNA: TGTGCCAGCAGCGTAGGAGGGGAGCAAGATACG. This sequence encodes CASSVGGEQDT. In full, the CDR3 reads CASSVGGEQDTQYF.

As to this clone: Sequencing ends 3 residues short of the CDR3 end; the germline J gene provides the rest. The rearrangement uses TRBV5-1 and TRBJ2-1; 11 bases are shared with TRBD1. This CDR3 contains 16 residues. The junction had 8 bases not matched to a gene; V was cut back by 6 bases and J by 3 bases. Germline CDR1 reads SGHRS; CDR2 reads YFSETQ. The sequenced part of the CDR3 DNA is TGCGCCAGCACCCCGTCTGGGACAGGGGGCTACAATGAG. This gives the protein CASTPSGTGGYNE. The full CDR3 is CASTPSGTGGYNEQFF.

A word on this clone: Read sequence stops 3 residues before the CDR3 end, and the germline J gene provides the missing end. J is TRBJ1-3 and V is TRBV29-1; 9 bases align to TRBD1. The trim removed 6 bases at V and 2 bases at J, leaving 5 bases unmatched. The CDR3 is 14 residues long. CDR1 is SQVTM, CDR2 ANQGSEA, per germline. CDR3 region: CSVIRDRAGNTIYF. The CDR3 bases that were read are TGCAGCGTCATCCGGGACAGGGCTGGAAACACC.

About this clone itself: Sequencing ends 3 residues short of the CDR3 end; the germline J gene provides the rest. This chain uses TRBV30 with TRBJ1-6, with D hard to call. The CDR3 consists of 16 residues. The V gene lost 0 bases and the J gene lost 5 bases, with 14 bases spanning the gap. Germline assignment: CDR1 GTSNPN and CDR2 SVGIG (reference sequence). Here the CDR3 reads CAWSVLAGANNSPLHF. CDR3 bases read: TGTGCCTGGAGTGTACTGGCAGGAGCTAATAATTCACCC.

Comments on this clone: Compared with germline, one end of the junction differs, possibly owing to a read error. The missing CDR3 end, 3 residues past where the read stops, is filled in from the germline J gene. The chain carries TRBV7-9 and TRBJ2-3; TRBD1 matches 7 bases. Germline CDR1 SEHNR, CDR2 FQNEAQ (reference sequence). The CDR3 runs to 13 residues. Incomplete CDR3 DNA: TGTTCCAGCAGGGGACAGAGCACAGATACG. It codes for CSSRGQSTDT. The CDR3, in full, reads CSSRGQSTDTQYF.

Concerning this clone: From the germline J gene comes the end of the CDR3, since the read stops 3 residues before it. This sequence joins TRBV11-2 and TRBJ2-1, with a possible D match to TRBD1 (5 bases). The V gene's germline CDR1 is SGHAT and CDR2 FQNNGV. This CDR3 has 14 amino acids. V was trimmed by 0 bases and J by 4 bases, leaving 7 bases between them. This CDR3 reads CASSLEGHYNEQFF. The CDR3 bases that were read are TGTGCCAGCAGCTTAGAGGGGCATTACAATGAG.

Comments on this clone: The missing CDR3 end, 3 residues past where the read stops, is filled in from the germline J gene. The rearrangement uses TRBV11-2 and TRBJ1-2; 9 positions match TRBD1. Germline values: CDR1 SGHAT, CDR2 FQNNGV. CDR3 size: 12 residues. The CDR3 bases that were read are TGTGCCAGCAGCCGGACAGGGGACGGC. Protein sequence: CASSRTGDG. The whole CDR3 reads CASSRTGDGYTF.

Regarding this clone: The observed sequence ends 3 residues before the CDR3 terminus, with the missing tail filled in from the germline J gene. The chain joins TRBV6-1 to TRBJ2-4, with D tentatively TRBD1 (7 bases). Germline-derived CDR1 and CDR2 are MNHNS and SASEGT. Between the trimmed V and J ends, which lost 4 bases and 5 bases, there was a span of 15 bases. The CDR3 extends over 15 amino acids. CDR3 sequence reads: CASSAIGGGENIQYF. The DNA read from the CDR3 is TGTGCCAGCAGTGCGATAGGGGGCGGGGAAAACATT.

With regard to this clone: The junction shows a germline mismatch at one end, possibly a read error. The CDR3 extends 3 residues past the end of the read, so its final part is completed from the germline J gene. This sequence joins TRBV7-7 and TRBJ2-5; 12 nucleotides align to TRBD2. This CDR3 is 17 amino acids long. In germline, CDR1 is SSHAT, CDR2 FNYEAQ (reference sequence). CDR3 DNA, as far as it was read: TGTGCTAGCAGCCCCAGGGTGACTAGCGGGGGAAGGGAGACC. Protein: CASSPRVTSGGRET. The CDR3 reads in full as CASSPRVTSGGRETQYF.

Comments on this clone: The observed sequence ends 3 residues before the CDR3 terminus, with the missing tail filled in from the germline J gene. V usage is TRBV20-1 and J usage is TRBJ1-6, with TRBD1 matching 8 bases. The germline V gene encodes CDR1 DFQATT and CDR2 SNEGSKA (reference sequence). The CDR3 sequence is 16 residues long. V dropped 0 bases and J dropped 8; count of bases not matched to a gene: 9. The covered CDR3 bases are TGCAGTGCTAGAGACGGCGGACAGGGTGATCATTCACCC. It codes for CSARDGGQGDHSP. In full, the CDR3 is CSARDGGQGDHSPLHF.

A note on this clone: The read gets to within 3 residues of the CDR3 end, and the germline J gene fills in the rest. V gene TRBV2 combines with J gene TRBJ2-6; D possibly corresponds to TRBD1 (5 bases). The CDR3 spans 16 residues. V lost 10 bases, J lost 0 bases, and 16 bases lay in between. In germline, CDR1 is SNHLY, CDR2 FYNNEI. The part of the CDR3 DNA that was read is TGTGCCACCTCTCAGGGTCCCCGCTCTGGGGCCAACGTC. Translating it yields CATSQGPRSGANV. The CDR3 in its entirety is CATSQGPRSGANVLTF.

Regarding this clone: The read stops 3 residues short of the end of the CDR3; the missing end is completed from the germline J gene. This chain joins TRBV10-3 and TRBJ2-5; D not certain. The germline V gene encodes CDR1 ENHRY and CDR2 SYGVKD. V lost 0 bases, J lost 2 bases, and 13 bases lay in between. This CDR3 comprises 16 residues. The CDR3 region is CAISESFEREQETQYF. CDR3 DNA, as far as it was read: TGTGCCATCAGTGAGTCCTTTGAACGCGAACAAGAGACC.

As concerns this clone: Coverage ceases 3 residues before the CDR3 finishes, and the germline J gene fills in the end. J is TRBJ1-2 and V is TRBV6-1; 7 nucleotides match TRBD1. Germline V gene sequence: CDR1 MNHNS, CDR2 SASEGT. The CDR3 is made up of 14 amino acids. The covered CDR3 bases are TGTGCCAGCAGTGATACAGGGGAGCTCGCAGGC. It translates to CASSDTGELAG. From start to end, the CDR3 is CASSDTGELAGYTF.

As for this clone: The sequenced fragment ends 3 residues before the CDR3 boundary, so the rest is inferred from the germline J gene. The chain has TRBV16 and TRBJ1-1, with no clear D. Trimming took 2 bases from V and 4 from J, leaving 11 bases between them. Germline CDR1 reads KGHSY; CDR2 reads FQNENV. CDR3 size: 14 residues. The CDR3 DNA, read in part, is TGTGCCAGCAGCCAAGAAATTACAGCCACTGAA. Translation: CASSQEITATE. The CDR3 reads in full as CASSQEITATEAFF.